This TCR beta chain derives from a study of T-cell reconstitution after alpha-beta-depleted transplantation in children. Overall study findings and caveats: Surviving recipient T cells and intrathymic progenitors accounted for some patients' high TCRbeta diversity at day 60. One year after transplant, T-cell counts and diversity came mostly from newly produced T cells. As was reported, about two months after transplant, alpha-beta T cells came from several hundred expanded graft clones.

Unique molecular identifiers were incorporated when the TCRbeta library was constructed. Each CDR3 protein gets one entry after TCRdb re-called the PCR reads with MiXCR. The sample carries around 580,000 distinct CDR3 sequences, under 25% recorded once. Germline V gene lookup returns CDR1 MNHEY and CDR2 SVGAGI. V lost 0 bases to trimming and J lost 1 base, with 11 bases between them. The CDR3 extends over 16 amino acids. Comment on this clonotype: Antigen unknown.

The sequenced sample was PBMCs, mostly from graft donor cells, obtained 360 days after TCRalphabeta/CD19-depleted stem cell transplant. J is TRBJ2-3 and V is TRBV6-5; D remains ambiguous. This receptor was identified in a boy in the first two years of life who had a stem cell transplant for acute myeloid leukemia, so the T cells may come from the graft donor. CDR3: CASSYSTARRTDTQYF. CDR3 bases: TGTGCCAGCAGTTACTCGACGGCCAGACGCACAGATACGCAGTATTTT.